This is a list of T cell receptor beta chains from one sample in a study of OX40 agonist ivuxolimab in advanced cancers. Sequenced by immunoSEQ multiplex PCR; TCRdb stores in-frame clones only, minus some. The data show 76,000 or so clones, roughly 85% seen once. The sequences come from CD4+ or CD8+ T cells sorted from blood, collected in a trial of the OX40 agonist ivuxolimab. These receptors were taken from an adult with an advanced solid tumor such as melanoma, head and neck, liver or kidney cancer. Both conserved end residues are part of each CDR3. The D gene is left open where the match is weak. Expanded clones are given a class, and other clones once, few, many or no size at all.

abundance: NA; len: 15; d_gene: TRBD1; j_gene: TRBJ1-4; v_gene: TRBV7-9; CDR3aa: CASRPTGTGNEKLFF; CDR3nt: TGTGCCAGCAGACCCACGGGGACAGGGAATGAAAAACTGTTTTTT
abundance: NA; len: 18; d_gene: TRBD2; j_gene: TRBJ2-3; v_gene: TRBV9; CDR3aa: CASSVDSSGGSRGDTQYF; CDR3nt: TGTGCCAGCAGCGTAGACAGTAGCGGGGGCTCCCGGGGAGATACGCAGTATTTT
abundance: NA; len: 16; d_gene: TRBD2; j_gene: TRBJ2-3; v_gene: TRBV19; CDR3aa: CASSQTSGGATDTQYF; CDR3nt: TGTGCCAGTAGCCAGACTAGCGGGGGGGCCACAGATACGCAGTATTTT
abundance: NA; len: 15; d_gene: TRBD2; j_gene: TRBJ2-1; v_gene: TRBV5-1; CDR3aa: CASSWGGTSGGEQFF; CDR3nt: TGCGCCAGCAGCTGGGGTGGGACTAGCGGGGGCGAGCAGTTCTTC
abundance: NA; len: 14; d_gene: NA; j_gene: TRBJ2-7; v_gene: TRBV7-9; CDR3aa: CASSPWGPTYEQYF; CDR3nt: TGTGCCAGCAGCCCTTGGGGCCCCACCTACGAGCAGTACTTC
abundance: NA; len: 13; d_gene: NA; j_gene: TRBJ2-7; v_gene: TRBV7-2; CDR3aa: CASSLVGREVQYF; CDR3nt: TGTGCCAGCAGCTTAGTGGGCAGGGAAGTGCAGTACTTC
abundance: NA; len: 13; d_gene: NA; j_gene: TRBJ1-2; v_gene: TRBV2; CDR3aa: CASSGAANYGYTF; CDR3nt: TGTGCCAGCTCAGGGGCCGCTAACTATGGCTACACCTTC
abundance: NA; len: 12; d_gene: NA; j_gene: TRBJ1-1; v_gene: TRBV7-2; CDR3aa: CASSLGTPEAFF; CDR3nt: TGTGCCAGCAGCTTGGGTACCCCTGAAGCTTTCTTT
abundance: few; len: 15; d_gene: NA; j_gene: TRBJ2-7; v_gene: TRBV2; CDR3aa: CASSEDLARSYEQYF; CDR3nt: TGTGCCAGCAGTGAAGATCTGGCAAGGTCCTACGAGCAGTACTTC
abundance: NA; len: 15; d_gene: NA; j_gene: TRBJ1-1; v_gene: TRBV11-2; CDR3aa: CASSLGGTMNTEAFF; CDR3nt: TGTGCCAGCAGCCTAGGTGGGACCATGAACACTGAAGCTTTCTTT
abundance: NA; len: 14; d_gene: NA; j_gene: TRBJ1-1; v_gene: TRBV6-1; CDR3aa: CASSEFTWNTEAFF; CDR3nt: TGTGCCAGCAGTGAATTTACGTGGAACACTGAAGCTTTCTTT
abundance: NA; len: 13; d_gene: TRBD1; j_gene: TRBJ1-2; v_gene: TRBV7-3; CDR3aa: CASSSGQGGGYTF; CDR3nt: TGTGCCAGCAGCTCGGGACAGGGGGGAGGCTACACCTTC
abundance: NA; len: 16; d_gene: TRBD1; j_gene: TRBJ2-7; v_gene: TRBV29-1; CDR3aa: CSVKPLRGQGFNEQYF; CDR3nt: TGCAGCGTGAAACCCTTGCGGGGACAGGGGTTCAACGAGCAGTACTTC
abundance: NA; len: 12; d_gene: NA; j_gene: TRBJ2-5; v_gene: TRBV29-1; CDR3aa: CSAPGVEETQYF; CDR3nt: TGCAGCGCCCCGGGAGTTGAAGAGACCCAGTACTTC
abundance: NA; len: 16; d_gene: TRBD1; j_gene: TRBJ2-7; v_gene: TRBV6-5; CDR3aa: CASSYGPLDRSYEQYF; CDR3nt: TGTGCCAGCAGTTACGGGCCCTTGGACAGGAGTTACGAGCAGTACTTC
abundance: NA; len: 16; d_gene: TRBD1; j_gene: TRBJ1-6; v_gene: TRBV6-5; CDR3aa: CASSYSDRGLNSPLHF; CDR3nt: TGTGCCAGCAGTTACTCAGACAGGGGGCTGAATTCACCCCTCCACTTT
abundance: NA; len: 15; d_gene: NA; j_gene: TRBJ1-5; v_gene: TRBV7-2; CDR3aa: CASSLGAGRHQPQHF; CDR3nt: TGTGCCAGCAGCCTTGGAGCAGGGAGGCATCAGCCCCAGCATTTT
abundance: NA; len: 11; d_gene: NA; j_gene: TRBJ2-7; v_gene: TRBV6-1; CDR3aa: CASGLGYEQYF; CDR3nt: TGTGCCAGCGGATTGGGTTACGAGCAGTACTTC
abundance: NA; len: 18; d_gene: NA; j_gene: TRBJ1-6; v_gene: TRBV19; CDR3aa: CASSIGPATSPVNSPLHF; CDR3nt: TGTGCCAGTAGTATAGGGCCGGCCACAAGCCCGGTAAATTCACCCCTCCACTTT
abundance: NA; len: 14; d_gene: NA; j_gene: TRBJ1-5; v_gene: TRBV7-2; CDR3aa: CASSFGDSNQPQHF; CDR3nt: TGTGCCAGCAGCTTTGGCGATAGCAATCAGCCCCAGCATTTT
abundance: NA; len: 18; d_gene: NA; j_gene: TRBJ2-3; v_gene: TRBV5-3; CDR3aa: CARSMGTLLAVSTDTQYF; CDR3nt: TGTGCCAGAAGCATGGGCACTCTGTTAGCGGTCTCCACAGATACGCAGTATTTT
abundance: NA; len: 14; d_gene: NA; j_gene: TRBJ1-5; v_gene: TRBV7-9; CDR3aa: CASSFRDTPQPQHF; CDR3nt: TGTGCCAGCAGCTTTAGGGACACACCCCAGCCCCAGCATTTT
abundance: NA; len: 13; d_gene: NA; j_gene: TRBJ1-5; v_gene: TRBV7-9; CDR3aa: CASSFRGDQPQHF; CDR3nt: TGTGCCAGCAGCTTCCGGGGAGATCAGCCCCAGCATTTT
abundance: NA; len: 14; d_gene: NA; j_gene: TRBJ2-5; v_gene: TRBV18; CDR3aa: CASSPVGLGETQYF; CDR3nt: TGTGCCAGCTCACCAGTTGGACTGGGAGAGACCCAGTACTTC
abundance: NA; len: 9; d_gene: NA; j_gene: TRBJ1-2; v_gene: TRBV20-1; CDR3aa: CSAYHLNTF; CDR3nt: TGCAGTGCTTACCACCTAAACACCTTC
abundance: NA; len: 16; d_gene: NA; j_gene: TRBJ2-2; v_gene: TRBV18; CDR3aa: CASSPTYGGNTGELFF; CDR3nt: TGTGCCAGCTCACCGACATATGGGGGGAACACCGGGGAGCTGTTTTTT
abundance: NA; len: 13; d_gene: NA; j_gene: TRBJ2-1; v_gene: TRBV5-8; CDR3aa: CASSPPNYNEQFF; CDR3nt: TGTGCCAGCAGCCCCCCCAACTACAATGAGCAGTTCTTC
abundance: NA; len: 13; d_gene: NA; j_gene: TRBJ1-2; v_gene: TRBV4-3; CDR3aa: CASSQDQAGGYTF; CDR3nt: TGCGCCAGCAGCCAAGATCAGGCAGGTGGCTACACCTTC
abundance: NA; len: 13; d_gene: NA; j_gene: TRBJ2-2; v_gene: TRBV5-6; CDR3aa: CASSFSFTGELFF; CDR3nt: TGTGCCAGCAGTTTCTCCTTCACCGGGGAGCTGTTTTTT
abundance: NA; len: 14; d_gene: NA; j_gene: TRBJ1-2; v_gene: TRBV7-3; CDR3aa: CASSLTLGEHGYTF; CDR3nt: TGTGCCAGCAGCTTAACATTAGGGGAGCATGGCTACACCTTC
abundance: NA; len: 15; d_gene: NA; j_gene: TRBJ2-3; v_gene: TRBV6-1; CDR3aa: CASSEQGDIPDTQYF; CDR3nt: TGTGCCAGCAGTGAACAAGGAGACATTCCAGATACGCAGTATTTT
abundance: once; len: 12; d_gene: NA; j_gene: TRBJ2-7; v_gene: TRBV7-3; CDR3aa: CASSLSGDEQYF; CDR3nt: TGTGCCAGCAGCTTATCCGGGGACGAGCAGTACTTC
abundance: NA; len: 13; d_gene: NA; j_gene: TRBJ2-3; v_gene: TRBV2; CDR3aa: CASSPPAQYTQYF; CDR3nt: TGTGCCAGCAGTCCCCCGGCCCAGTATACGCAGTATTTT
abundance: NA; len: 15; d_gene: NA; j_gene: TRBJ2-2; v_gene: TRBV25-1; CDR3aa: CASSEFGLGTGELFF; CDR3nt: TGTGCCAGCAGTGAATTCGGGCTTGGCACCGGGGAGCTGTTTTTT
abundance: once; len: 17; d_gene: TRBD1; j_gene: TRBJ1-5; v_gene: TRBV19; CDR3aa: CASSTRTGGFGNQPQHF; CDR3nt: TGTGCCAGTAGTACGCGGACAGGGGGCTTTGGCAATCAGCCCCAGCATTTT
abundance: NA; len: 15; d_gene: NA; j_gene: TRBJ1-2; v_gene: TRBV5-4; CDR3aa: CASSPTVSVNYGYTF; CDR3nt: TGTGCCAGCAGCCCGACGGTTTCTGTTAACTATGGCTACACCTTC
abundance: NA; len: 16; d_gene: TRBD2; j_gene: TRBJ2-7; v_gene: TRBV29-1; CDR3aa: CSVAGWVAGDSYEQYF; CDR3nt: TGCAGCGTTGCGGGGTGGGTGGCGGGGGACTCCTACGAGCAGTACTTC
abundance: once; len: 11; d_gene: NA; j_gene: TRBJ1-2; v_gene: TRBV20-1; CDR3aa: CSAEDSDGYTF; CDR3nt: TGCAGTGCAGAGGACAGTGATGGCTACACCTTC
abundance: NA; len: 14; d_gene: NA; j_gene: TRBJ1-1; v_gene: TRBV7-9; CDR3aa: CASSLGQQNTEAFF; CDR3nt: TGTGCCAGCAGCTTAGGGCAGCAGAACACTGAAGCTTTCTTT